The 18 T cell receptor beta chains below all came from one sample that was sequenced in a study of blood T cells in healthy people across ages. For the second PCR, which ran for 7 to 11 cycles, a sample-barcoded 5' primer and a J-beta primer mix were used. One entry per CDR3 protein, called by TCRdb with MiXCR from the 5' RACE reads. This table has about 1.4 million distinct CDR3 sequences, approximately 63% appearing once. Sequenced: blood. The receptors originated from a man between 18 and 29 years old in good health.

This chain uses TRBV7-9 with TRBJ2-1; the match to TRBD2 covers 8 bases. After removal of 4 bases from V and 0 bases from J, the junction contained 5 bases not matched to a gene. Germline V gene data show CDR1 as SEHNR and CDR2 as FQNEAQ (reference sequence). The CDR3 runs 16 residues. The CDR3: CASSSLGGDSYNEQFF. The CDR3 coding sequence is TGTGCCAGCAGCTCCCTCGGGGGGGACTCCTACAATGAGCAGTTCTTC.

The chain couples TRBV11-2 to TRBJ2-4, with 10 positions matching TRBD1. The J call may be wrong; the DNA end is better matched by TRBJ2-7. There are 16 residues in the CDR3. CDR1 SGHAT and CDR2 FQNNGV come from the germline V gene. The CDR3 sequence: CASSLDPGTGVFEQYF. As DNA, the CDR3 is TGTGCCAGCAGCTTAGATCCCGGGACAGGGGTCTTCGAGCAGTACTTC.

This chain connects TRBV6-6 to TRBJ2-1; D might be TRBD2 (6 bases). Germline V gene data show CDR1 as MNHNY and CDR2 as SVGAGI (reference sequence). Trimming left V 8 bases short and J 1 base short, with 15 bases between. This CDR3 has 15 residues. CDR3 nucleotides: TGTGCCAGCTTTGCGACGGGGACTTCCTACAATGAGCAGTTCTTC. Its translation is CASFATGTSYNEQFF.

As concerns this clonotype: A junction end diverges from the germline sequence, so it may reflect a read error. This chain joins TRBV20-1 and TRBJ1-1, with D possibly TRBD1 on 5 matching bases. The CDR3 loop spans 12 amino acids. Germline V gene sequence: CDR1 DFQATT, CDR2 SNEGSKA (reference sequence). As DNA, the CDR3 is TGCGGTGCCCGACCGGGGGACACTGAAGCTTTCTTT. Translated, it gives CGARPGDTEAFF.

This clonotype was seen ten or more times. The chain is built from TRBV10-3 and TRBJ2-7; 9 bases align to TRBD1. The CDR3 consists of 14 residues. Trimming at V came to 6 bases and at J to 5 bases, leaving 8 bases not matched to a gene. The germline V gene has CDR1 ENHRY and CDR2 SYGVKD. The CDR3 coding sequence is TGTGCCATCAGGTTCGGACAGGGGATCGACGAGCAGTACTTC. Residues: CAIRFGQGIDEQYF.

This chain connects TRBV3-1 to TRBJ2-5; D unresolved. The germline V gene has CDR1 LGHDT and CDR2 YNNKEL (reference sequence). The CDR3 consists of 12 residues. Trimming left V 4 bases short and J 7 bases short, with 10 bases between. The CDR3 loop is CASSPLSATQYF. The CDR3 nucleotides are TGTGCCAGCAGCCCCCTCTCCGCGACCCAGTACTTC.

This clonotype was seen once. The J gene is TRBJ2-4, the V gene TRBV20-1, with 9 bases aligning to TRBD1. The closer fit of TRBJ2-7 to the DNA end suggests the J call may be wrong. This CDR3 is built from 13 residues. Germline assignment: CDR1 DFQATT and CDR2 SNEGSKA (reference sequence). This CDR3 is CSNRDRDTYEQYF. In DNA form, the CDR3 reads TGCAGCAACCGGGACAGGGACACCTACGAGCAGTACTTC.

The genes are TRBV4-2 and TRBJ2-7; TRBD2 agrees at 14 bases. This CDR3 region has 19 residues. CDR1 is LGHNA, CDR2 YNFKEQ, per germline. The J segment lost 0 bases and the V segment lost 1 base, leaving 8 bases of the junction unmatched. CDR3 protein: CASSQGAGTSGRFSYEQYF. CDR3 nucleotides: TGTGCCAGCAGCCAAGGGGCCGGGACTAGCGGGAGATTCTCCTACGAGCAGTACTTC.

The genes are TRBV20-1 and TRBJ2-7; TRBD2 matches 15 bases. Germline V lookup: CDR1 DFQATT, CDR2 SNEGSKA (reference sequence). The CDR3 is 15 amino acids. V lost 6 bases, J lost 6 bases, and 9 bases stayed unmatched. CDR3 protein: CSASGLAGGTGEQYF. CDR3 in DNA: TGCAGTGCATCCGGACTAGCGGGAGGGACCGGCGAGCAGTACTTC.

This clonotype was counted only a few times. This sequence joins TRBV7-9 and TRBJ1-1; 7 bases are a match to TRBD1. Trimming cost V 5 bases and J 5 bases; bases outside gene matches: 8. Germline V gene data show CDR1 as SEHNR and CDR2 as FQNEAQ (reference sequence). The CDR3 length is 14 residues. CDR3 protein: CASSLLQGRTEAFF. CDR3 in DNA: TGTGCCAGCAGCCTATTACAGGGGAGGACTGAAGCTTTCTTT.

This clonotype has only a few counts. The V call is TRBV20-1, the J call TRBJ2-4; 10 bases fit TRBD2. The CDR3 runs to 15 residues. Looked up from germline, CDR1 is DFQATT and CDR2 is SNEGSKA (reference sequence). V lost 5 bases, J lost 1 base, and 5 bases stayed unmatched. CDR3 coding DNA: TGCAGTGCTTGGAGCGGGGGGGTGGCCAAAAACATTCAGTACTTC. It encodes CSAWSGGVAKNIQYF.

The chain carries TRBV3-1 and TRBJ2-6, with unresolved D. Germline lookup yields CDR1 LGHDT and CDR2 YNNKEL (reference sequence). CDR3 length equals 17 residues. V gave up 4 bases and J gave up 4 bases, with 17 bases separating them. CDR3 nucleotide sequence: TGTGCCAGCAGCCTGGAACCTCCCCGGTCAGGGGCCAACGTCCTGACTTTC. Its translation: CASSLEPPRSGANVLTF.

The chain employs TRBV4-1 and TRBJ2-7; a weak D match, TRBD1 (6 bases). Trimming shortened V by 2 bases and J by 3 bases, and 11 bases separated the two germline ends. This CDR3 spans 14 amino acids. Germline V gene data show CDR1 as MGHRA and CDR2 as YSYEKL. DNA of the CDR3: TGCGCCAGCAGCCAACGGGACACGTACTACGAGCAGTACTTC. The encoded protein is CASSQRDTYYEQYF.

Only a few counts were recorded for this clonotype. The chain is built from TRBV28 and TRBJ1-6; D might be TRBD1 (5 bases). Germline V CDR1 and CDR2: MDHEN, SYDVKM. There are 15 residues in the CDR3. Trimming pared 5 bases from V and 6 bases from J, leaving 14 bases between. The DNA of the CDR3 is TGTGCCAGCAGTCCCCCGGGGCAGATTAATTCACCCCTCCACTTT. Translation gives CASSPPGQINSPLHF.

This rearrangement joins TRBV12-3 or TRBV12-4 to TRBJ2-1; D remains ambiguous. The CDR3 has 14 amino acids. Trimming shortened V by 3 bases and J by 5 bases, and 11 bases separated the two germline ends. The CDR3 nucleotides are TGTGCCAGCAGTTTTAGAACCTACGACAATGAGCAGTTCTTC. Translated: CASSFRTYDNEQFF.

This clonotype was counted a few times. The rearrangement uses TRBV5-6 and TRBJ2-1, with 13 bases matching TRBD2. The CDR3 is made up of 15 amino acids. The V gene's germline CDR1 is SGHDT and CDR2 YYEEEE. The V gene end was trimmed by 5 bases and the J gene end by 6 bases; junction bases not matched to a gene: 5. CDR3 protein: CASRALAGGPNEQFF. The CDR3 nucleotides read TGTGCCAGCAGGGCACTAGCGGGAGGGCCCAATGAGCAGTTCTTC.

The chain uses TRBV12-3 or TRBV12-4 and TRBJ2-1, with a possible D match to TRBD2 (5 bases). V gave up 5 bases and J gave up 8 bases, with 19 bases separating them. This CDR3 comprises 15 residues. The CDR3 DNA reads as TGTGCCAGCAGTCTGCGGGCCCCCCCGCAAGATGAGCAGTTCTTC. Protein sequence: CASSLRAPPQDEQFF.

V gene TRBV20-1 combines with J gene TRBJ2-5, with D perhaps TRBD1 or TRBD2 (5 bases each). Trimming left V 6 bases short and J 11 bases short, with 19 bases between. Per the germline V gene, CDR1 is DFQATT and CDR2 is SNEGSKA (reference sequence). The CDR3 sequence is 12 residues long. The CDR3 DNA follows: TGCAGTGCCAGGCTGACAGAGGGTGAGCAGTACTTC. Amino acids: CSARLTEGEQYF.